The present T cell receptor beta chain was sequenced within a study of blood T cell repertoires in COVID-19. The wider study: Sample material is recorded as cDNA or gDNA derived from T cells, B-cell-depleted T cells, or PBMCs.

Losses at the gene ends were 8 bases for V and 3 bases for J; bases not matched to a gene: 6. The CDR3 has 14 residues. Per the germline V gene, CDR1 is ENHRY and CDR2 is SYGVKD. Across over 20 US areas, participants ranged in age from 18 to 89 years. Membership in each cohort depended on participant-reported clinical history. Libraries were prepared by immunoSEQ multiplex PCR; TCRdb keeps only in-frame clonotypes and omits some of them. The sample has 200,000 to 250,000 clones; about 80% are singletons. The specimen sequenced was PBMCs or T cells enriched from blood (not recorded which). The rearrangement uses TRBV10-3 and TRBJ2-7; 11 bases are a match to TRBD2. The sequence was obtained from a man aged 55 to 69 who had recovered from COVID-19. In nucleotides, the CDR3 is TGTGCCATCGGGGGGACTAGCGGTTTCTACGAGCAGTACTTC. Its translation: CAIGGTSGFYEQYF.